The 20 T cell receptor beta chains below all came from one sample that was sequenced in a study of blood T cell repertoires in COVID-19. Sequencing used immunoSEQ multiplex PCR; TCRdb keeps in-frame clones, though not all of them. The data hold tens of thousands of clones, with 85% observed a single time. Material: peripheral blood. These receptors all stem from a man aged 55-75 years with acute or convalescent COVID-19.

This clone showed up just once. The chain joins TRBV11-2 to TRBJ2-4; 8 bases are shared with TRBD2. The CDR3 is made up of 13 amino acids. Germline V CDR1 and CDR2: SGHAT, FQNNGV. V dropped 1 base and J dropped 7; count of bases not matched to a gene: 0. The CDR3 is CASSLASGNIQYF. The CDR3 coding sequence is TGTGCCAGCAGCTTAGCTAGCGGGAACATTCAGTACTTC.

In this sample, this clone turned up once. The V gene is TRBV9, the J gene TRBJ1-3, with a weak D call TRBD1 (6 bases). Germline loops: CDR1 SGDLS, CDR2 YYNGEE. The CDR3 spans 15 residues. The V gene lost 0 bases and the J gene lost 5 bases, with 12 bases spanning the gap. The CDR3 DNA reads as TGTGCCAGCAGCGTAGGATTAGACAGGCGAAACACCATATATTTT. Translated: CASSVGLDRRNTIYF.

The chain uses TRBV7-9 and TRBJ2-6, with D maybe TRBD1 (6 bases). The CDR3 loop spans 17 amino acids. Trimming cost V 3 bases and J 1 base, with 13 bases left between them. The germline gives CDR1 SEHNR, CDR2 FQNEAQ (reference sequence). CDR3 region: CASSFLTGPSGANVLTF. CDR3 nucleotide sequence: TGTGCCAGCAGCTTTTTAACAGGGCCTTCTGGGGCCAACGTCCTGACTTTC.

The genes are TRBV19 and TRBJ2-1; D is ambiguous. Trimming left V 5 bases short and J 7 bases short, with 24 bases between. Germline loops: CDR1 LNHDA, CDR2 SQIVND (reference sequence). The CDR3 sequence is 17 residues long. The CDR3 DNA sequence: TGTGCCAGTAGTCGAAGTATCGGCGGAATGTTATCGAATGAGCAGTTCTTC. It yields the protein CASSRSIGGMLSNEQFF.

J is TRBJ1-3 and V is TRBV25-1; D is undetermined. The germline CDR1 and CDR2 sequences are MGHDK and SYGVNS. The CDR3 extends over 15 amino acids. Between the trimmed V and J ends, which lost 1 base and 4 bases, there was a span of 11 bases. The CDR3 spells CASSESRGGGNTIYF. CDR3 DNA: TGTGCCAGCAGTGAATCCCGGGGAGGAGGAAACACCATATATTTT.

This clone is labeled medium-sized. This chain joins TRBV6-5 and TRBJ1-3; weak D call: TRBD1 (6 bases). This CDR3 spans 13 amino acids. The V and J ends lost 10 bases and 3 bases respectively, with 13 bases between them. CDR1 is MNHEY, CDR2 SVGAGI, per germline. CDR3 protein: CATMGGLGNTIYF. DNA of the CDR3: TGTGCCACAATGGGGGGGCTTGGAAACACCATATATTTT.

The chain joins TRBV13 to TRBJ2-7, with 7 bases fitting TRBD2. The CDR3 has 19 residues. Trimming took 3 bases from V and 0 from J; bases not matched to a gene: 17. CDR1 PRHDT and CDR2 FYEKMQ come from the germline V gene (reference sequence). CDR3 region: CASSLRWASGTRSSYEQYF. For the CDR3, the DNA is TGTGCCAGCAGCTTGAGGTGGGCTAGCGGAACCAGAAGCTCCTACGAGCAGTACTTC.

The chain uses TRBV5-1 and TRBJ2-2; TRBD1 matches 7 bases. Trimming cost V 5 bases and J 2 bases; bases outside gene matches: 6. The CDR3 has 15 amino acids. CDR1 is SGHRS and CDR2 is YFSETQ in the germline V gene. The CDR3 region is CASRPGTANTGELFF. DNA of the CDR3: TGCGCCAGCAGACCCGGGACAGCCAACACCGGGGAGCTGTTTTTT.

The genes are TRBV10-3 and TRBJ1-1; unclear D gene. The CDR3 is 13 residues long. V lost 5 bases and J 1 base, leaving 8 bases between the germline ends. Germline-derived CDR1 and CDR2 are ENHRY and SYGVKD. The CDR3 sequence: CAISSPRNTEAFF. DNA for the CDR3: TGTGCCATCAGTTCCCCCAGGAACACTGAAGCTTTCTTT.

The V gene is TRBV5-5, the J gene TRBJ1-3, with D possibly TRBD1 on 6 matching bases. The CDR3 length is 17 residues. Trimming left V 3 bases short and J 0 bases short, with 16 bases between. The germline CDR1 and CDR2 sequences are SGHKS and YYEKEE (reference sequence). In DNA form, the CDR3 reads TGTGCCAGCAGCTCGAGGGGCAGGGGTAGCTCTGGAAACACCATATATTTT. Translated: CASSSRGRGSSGNTIYF.

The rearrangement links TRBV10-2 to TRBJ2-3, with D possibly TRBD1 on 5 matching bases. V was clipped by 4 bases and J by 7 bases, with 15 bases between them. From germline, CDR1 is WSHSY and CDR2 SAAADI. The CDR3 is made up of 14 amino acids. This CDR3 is CASSVKLQEYTQYF. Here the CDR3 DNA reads TGCGCCAGCAGTGTCAAACTACAGGAATATACGCAGTATTTT.

The CDR3 sequence: CASSHEYREQPQHF. CDR3 DNA sequence: TGCGCCAGCAGCCATGAGTACAGGGAACAGCCCCAGCATTTT. This chain uses TRBV4-1 with TRBJ1-5; D is perhaps TRBD1 (6 bases). The germline CDR1 and CDR2 sequences are MGHRA and YSYEKL. Trimming shortened V by 3 bases and J by 7 bases, and 13 bases separated the two germline ends. This CDR3 is built from 14 residues.

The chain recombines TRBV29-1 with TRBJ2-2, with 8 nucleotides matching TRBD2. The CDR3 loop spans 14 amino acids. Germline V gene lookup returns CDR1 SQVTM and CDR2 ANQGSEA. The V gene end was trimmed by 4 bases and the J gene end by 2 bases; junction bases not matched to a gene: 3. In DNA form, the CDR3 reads TGCAGCGTTGCAAGCGGGGGTAACACCGGGGAGCTGTTTTTT. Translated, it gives CSVASGGNTGELFF.

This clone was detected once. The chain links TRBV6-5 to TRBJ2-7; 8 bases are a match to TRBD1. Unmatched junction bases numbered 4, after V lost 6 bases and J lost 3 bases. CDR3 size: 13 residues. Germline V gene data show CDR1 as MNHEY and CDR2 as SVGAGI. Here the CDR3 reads CASRDRVLYEQYF. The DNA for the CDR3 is TGTGCCAGCAGGGACAGGGTTCTCTACGAGCAGTACTTC.

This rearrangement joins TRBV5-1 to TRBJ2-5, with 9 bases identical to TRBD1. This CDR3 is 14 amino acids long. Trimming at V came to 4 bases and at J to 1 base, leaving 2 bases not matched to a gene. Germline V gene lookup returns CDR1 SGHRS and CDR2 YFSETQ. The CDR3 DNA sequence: TGCGCCAGCAGCGGGGGACAGGGCCAAGAGACCCAGTACTTC. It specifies CASSGGQGQETQYF.

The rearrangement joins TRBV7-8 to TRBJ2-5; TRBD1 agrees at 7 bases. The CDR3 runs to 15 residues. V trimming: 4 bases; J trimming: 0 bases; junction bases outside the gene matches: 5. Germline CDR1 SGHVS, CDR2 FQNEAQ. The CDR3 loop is CASSSSQGNQETQYF. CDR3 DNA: TGTGCCAGCAGCTCCTCACAGGGGAACCAAGAGACCCAGTACTTC. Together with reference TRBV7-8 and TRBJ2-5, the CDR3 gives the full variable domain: GAGVSQSPRYKVAKRGQDVALRCDPISGHVSLFWYQQALGQGPEFLTYFQNEAQLDKSGLPSDRFFAERPEGSVSTLKIQRTQQEDSAVYLCASSSSQGNQETQYFGPGTRLLVL.

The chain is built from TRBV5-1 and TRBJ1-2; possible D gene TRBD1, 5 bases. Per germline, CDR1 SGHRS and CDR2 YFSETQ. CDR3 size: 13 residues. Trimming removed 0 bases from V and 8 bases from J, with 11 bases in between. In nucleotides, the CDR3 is TGCGCCAGCAGCTTGGGGCAGGGTCCCGGCTACACCTTC. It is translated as CASSLGQGPGYTF.

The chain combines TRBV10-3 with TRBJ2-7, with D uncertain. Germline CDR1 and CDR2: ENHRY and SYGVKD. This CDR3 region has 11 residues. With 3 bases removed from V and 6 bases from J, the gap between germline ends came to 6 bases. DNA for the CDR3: TGTGCCATCAGTGAAGTACTCGAGCAGTACTTC. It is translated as CAISEVLEQYF.

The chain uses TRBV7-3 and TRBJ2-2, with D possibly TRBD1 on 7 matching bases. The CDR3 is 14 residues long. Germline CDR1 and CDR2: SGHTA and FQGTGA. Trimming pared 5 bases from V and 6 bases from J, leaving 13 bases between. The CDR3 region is CASSQGGVAGELFF. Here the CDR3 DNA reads TGTGCCAGCAGCCAGGGGGGTGTGGCCGGGGAGCTGTTTTTT.

The CDR3 spells CASSLGGVQGARGEQFF. The CDR3 bases are TGTGCCAGCAGCTTAGGGGGAGTACAGGGGGCGCGGGGTGAGCAGTTCTTC. This sequence joins TRBV7-2 and TRBJ2-1, with TRBD1 matching over 9 bases. In germline, CDR1 is SGHTA, CDR2 FQGNSA. With V trimmed by 1 base and J by 9 bases, 13 bases remained unmatched. The length of the CDR3 is 17 residues.